This entry concerns a single T cell receptor beta chain. Its antigen is still unknown. CDR1 and CDR2 (germline): MNHEY, SMNVEV (reference sequence). This CDR3 has 15 residues. Trimming took 7 bases from V and 4 from J; bases not matched to a gene: 9. The data are from a study of cytomegalovirus exposure and HLA in healthy donors. Whole-study findings and limits: Across donors, presence/absence analyses took sequencing depth to be roughly uniform. Most observed TCR sequences were rare, whereas some public TCRs were detected in many donors.

PCR used 60 Vbeta primers and 13 Jbeta primers. In the original analysis: The count from a later analysis was some 83 million unique TCR beta chains, about 9.9 million of them shared. The table came from immunoSEQ multiplex PCR; TCRdb's copy has only in-frame clones and leaves some out. V, J and clone size reflect that table, while D and trimming were determined from the DNA. The repertoire holds around 81,000 clones, with about 60% as singletons. The J gene is TRBJ2-7, the V gene TRBV27; TRBD1 aligns across 11 bases. The specimen sequenced was PBMCs. This TCR was sampled from a young man in good health and CMV-seropositive. For the CDR3, the DNA is TGTGCCAGCACCTGGACAGGGGGCGAAGTATACGAGCAGTACTTC. It yields the protein CASTWTGGEVYEQYF.